The rows below give T cell receptor beta chains drawn from one sample of a study of cytomegalovirus exposure and HLA in healthy donors. Repertoires were generated with immunoSEQ multiplex PCR, while TCRdb's copy carries only in-frame clones and drops some. The profile shows around 110,000 clones, under 85% of them singletons. Material for sequencing was PBMCs. The receptors were sampled from a woman younger than 30 in good health and CMV-seronegative. The CDR3 runs from the conserved cysteine through the conserved F or W. The D gene is left open where the match is weak. Rows may omit the clone size; those that give it use once, few, many or a size class.

J	V	size	D	CDR3	DNA
TRBJ1-1	TRBV28	few	-	CASLSNVHTEAFF	TGTGCCAGCCTATCCAACGTGCACACTGAAGCTTTCTTT
TRBJ2-3	TRBV6-1	-	-	CASILERDTQYF	TGTGCCAGCATTCTTGAACGGGATACGCAGTATTTT
TRBJ2-5	TRBV6-1	-	-	CASSADFQETQYF	TGTGCCAGCAGTGCGGACTTCCAAGAGACCCAGTACTTC
TRBJ2-7	TRBV19	-	-	CASTPGYQGGSYEQYF	TGTGCCAGTACCCCAGGGTACCAGGGGGGCTCCTACGAGCAGTACTTC
TRBJ2-7	TRBV18	-	-	CASSPRLERAYEQYF	TGTGCCAGCTCACCTAGACTGGAGCGCGCCTACGAGCAGTACTTC
TRBJ1-5	TRBV4-1	-	-	CASSQRTDQPQHF	TGCGCCAGCAGCCAACGGACAGATCAGCCCCAGCATTTT
TRBJ1-2	TRBV7-6	-	-	CASTTGVGGYTF	TGTGCCAGCACAACGGGGGTAGGCGGCTACACCTTC
TRBJ2-7	TRBV11-2	-	TRBD2	CASRGLVPYEQYF	TGTGCCAGCAGGGGACTAGTCCCCTACGAGCAGTACTTC
TRBJ2-7	TRBV14	once	-	CASSPTIARGFYEQYF	TGTGCCAGCAGCCCAACCATTGCTAGAGGTTTCTACGAGCAGTACTTC
TRBJ2-3	TRBV30	-	TRBD2	CAADEIAGGRGTQYF	TGTGCCGCAGATGAGATAGCGGGGGGGAGGGGTACGCAGTATTTT
TRBJ1-1	TRBV27	-	TRBD1	CASSWTGDTEAFF	TGTGCCAGCAGTTGGACAGGGGACACTGAAGCTTTCTTT
TRBJ1-6	TRBV10-3	-	TRBD1	CAISESLTGKSPLHF	TGTGCCATCAGTGAGTCGCTGACAGGGAAATCACCCCTCCACTTT
TRBJ1-2	TRBV5-6	-	-	CASSSQDRYGYTF	TGTGCCAGCAGCTCCCAAGACAGATATGGCTACACCTTC
TRBJ2-1	TRBV28	-	-	CASSFGMGTPAYNEQFF	TGTGCCAGCAGTTTCGGGATGGGGACACCTGCCTACAATGAGCAGTTCTTC
TRBJ1-1	TRBV6-6	few	-	CASSYHRVEAFF	TGTGCCAGCAGTTACCATCGGGTTGAAGCTTTCTTT
TRBJ1-1	TRBV2	-	-	CASVSVPNTEAFF	TGTGCCAGCGTCTCAGTCCCGAACACTGAAGCTTTCTTT
TRBJ2-1	TRBV4-1	few	TRBD1	CASSQEDRGPYNEQFF	TGCGCCAGCAGCCAGGAGGACAGGGGCCCCTACAATGAGCAGTTCTTC
TRBJ2-3	TRBV6-1	-	-	CASSEGRTDTQYF	TGTGCCAGCAGTGAGGGGCGCACAGATACGCAGTATTTT
TRBJ2-7	TRBV11-2	-	TRBD1	CASSLTTGGSRYEQYF	TGTGCCAGCAGCTTAACTACAGGGGGCTCACGCTACGAGCAGTACTTC
TRBJ2-7	TRBV5-4	-	TRBD2	CASSFGGSSYEQYF	TGTGCCAGCAGCTTCGGGGGGTCCTCCTACGAGCAGTACTTC
TRBJ2-7	TRBV7-9	-	-	CASSPNYEQYF	TGTGCCAGCAGCCCTAACTACGAGCAGTACTTC
TRBJ1-1	TRBV7-9	once	-	CASSSPYLTETFF	TGTGCCAGCAGTAGCCCATATTTGACAGAGACTTTCTTT
TRBJ2-5	TRBV30	-	TRBD1	CAGTRGTGQETQYF	TGTGCCGGAACGCGAGGGACAGGACAAGAGACCCAGTACTTC
TRBJ1-1	TRBV6-1	-	-	CASSEAEQFRNTEAFF	TGTGCCAGCAGTGAAGCGGAGCAGTTTAGGAACACTGAAGCTTTCTTT
TRBJ1-1	TRBV29-1	few	-	CSVEDRGTLAEAFF	TGCAGCGTTGAAGATCGCGGGACTCTCGCTGAAGCTTTCTTT
TRBJ1-2	TRBV30	-	-	CAWRGGQLNYGYTF	TGTGCCTGGAGGGGTGGACAGTTAAACTATGGCTACACCTTC
TRBJ1-5	TRBV28	-	-	CASSLGRGSNQPQHF	TGTGCCAGCAGTTTAGGCAGGGGAAGCAATCAGCCCCAGCATTTT
TRBJ2-3	TRBV5-1	-	-	CASSSTSISKDTQYF	TGCGCCAGCAGCTCTACGTCTATATCCAAAGATACGCAGTATTTT
TRBJ2-3	TRBV29-1	-	TRBD1	CSARQGSTDTQYF	TGCAGCGCGAGACAGGGAAGCACAGATACGCAGTATTTT